The source of this T cell receptor (beta chain) is a study of T cell responses to AZD1222 COVID-19 vaccine (dated by TCRdb to the early 2020s). Describing the broader study: AZD1222 recipients given second doses at about 4 weeks or at about 12 weeks were pooled, since spike-specific TCR depth and breadth were not found to differ between the two schedules. Enrollment into the trials was organized by age into subgroups of 18-55, 56-69 and 70-plus years, and those subgroups contained approximately 150, 30 and 60 TCR-sequenced participants, respectively. TCR sequencing covered some 240 trial participants: around 210 given two doses of AZD1222 and about 26 given two doses of MenACWY control vaccine. Overall results and qualifications from the work: The 56-69-year group was small, and its depth increase did not reach significance, likely because of low power. Because no day 14 peak-response samples were available, repertoires were characterized only after the peak T cell response. Conclusions about previously exposed vaccinees were limited because only 5 or 6 AZD1222 recipients were SARS-CoV-2 seropositive at baseline. Nearly half of unique spike-specific TCRs reportedly recognized epitopes outside regions mutated in the B.1.351 and B.1.1.7 variants. Most participants were white British and females outnumbered males, and the authors suggested that clonal diversity may have been underestimated. The vaccine-associated CD4 TCRs covered the entire spike protein, and the dominant responses fell in regions 160-218 and 743-854. A significant rise in spike-specific TCR breadth and depth was observed after two AZD1222 doses relative to day 0 and relative to MenACWY recipients.

This clone was seen once. Its antigen specificity is not known. Within one base of it there is no much larger clone, and no base qualities were kept. The CDR3 regions of human TCRbeta chains were subjected to immunosequencing. The paper's processing steps were these. Repertoire TCRs were matched against a reference library of SARS-CoV-2-specific TCRs generated with the MIRA antigen-specificity platform. Breadth meant the fraction of unique TCRs that were SARS-CoV-2-associated, whereas depth meant the fraction of total T cells that were SARS-CoV-2-associated. Each spike-specific TCR was assigned to its reactive spike region and to a CD4 or CD8 class using the MIRA data. Log10-transformed breadth and depth values were compared by one-way ANOVA with Sidak's multiple comparisons tests. TCRdb took this table from immuneACCESS and kept in-frame rearrangements with V and J called. Such tables lack part of the clones; where checked against another copy, unresolved V genes explain under half of the gap, and the rest is unexplained. That table gives V, J and clone size, and the DNA gave D and trimming. Across this sample there are roughly 120,000 clones, with roughly nine tenths seen only once. The top ten hold about 4.7% of the sample.

The CDR3 has 14 amino acids, counting the end cysteine and phenylalanine. The entry retains the CDR3 DNA only, 42 bases that are in frame from base 1. V was cut back by 3 bases and J by 4 bases, leaving a gap of 12 bases between them. Sequences SEHNR (CDR1) and FQNEAQ (CDR2) are obtained from the germline V gene (reference sequence). The time point label, as the study defines it: baseline before first vaccination. Vaccinee samples came from UK trials COV001 and COV002, including a single-blind randomized controlled phase 2/3 trial of AZD1222 (ChAdOx1 nCoV-19) in healthy adults. For TCRbeta chain sequencing, PBMC samples were collected from trial participants at day 0 and at day 28 after the second dose.

Sequences were derived from peripheral blood, sampled on day 0 of AZD1222 vaccination. The chain couples TRBV7-9 to TRBJ1-1; matching of 6 bases hints at TRBD1 as the D gene. The receptor's source is an adult in good health. The DNA sequence is TGTGCCAGCAGCTTTTCAGGGGCCGGCACTGAAGCTTTCTTT. Its translation reads: CASSFSGAGTEAFF.